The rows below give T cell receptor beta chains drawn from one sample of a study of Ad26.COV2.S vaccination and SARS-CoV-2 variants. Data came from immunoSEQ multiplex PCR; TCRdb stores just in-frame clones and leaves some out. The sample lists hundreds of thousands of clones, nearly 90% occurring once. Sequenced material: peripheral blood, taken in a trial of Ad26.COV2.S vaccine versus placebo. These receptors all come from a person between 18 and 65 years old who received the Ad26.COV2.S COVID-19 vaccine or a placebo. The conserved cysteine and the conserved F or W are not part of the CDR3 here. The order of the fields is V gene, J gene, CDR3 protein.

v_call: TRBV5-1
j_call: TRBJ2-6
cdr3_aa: ASSLGQGGSGANVLT

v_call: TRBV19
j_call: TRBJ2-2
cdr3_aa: ASRTNRGWGYGELF

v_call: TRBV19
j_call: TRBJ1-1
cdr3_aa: ASSYQGYDTEAF

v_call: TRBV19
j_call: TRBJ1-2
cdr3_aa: ASTITGENGYT

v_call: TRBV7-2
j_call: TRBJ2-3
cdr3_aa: ASSLRLAGHTDTQY

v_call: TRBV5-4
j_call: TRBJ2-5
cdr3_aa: ATAPFIPGGFGETQY

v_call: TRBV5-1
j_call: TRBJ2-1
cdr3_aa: ASSYGGGRGNEQF

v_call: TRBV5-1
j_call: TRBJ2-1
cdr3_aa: ASSYLVGSGLYNEQF

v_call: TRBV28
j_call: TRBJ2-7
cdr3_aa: ASSLAGQPLSYEQY

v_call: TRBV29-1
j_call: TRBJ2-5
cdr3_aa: SANRGFGETQY

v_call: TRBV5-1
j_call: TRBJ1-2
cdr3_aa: ASSPGPSNYGYT

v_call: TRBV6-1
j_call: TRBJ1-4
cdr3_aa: ASSDVYRGVGFNEKLF